This T cell receptor beta chain was sequenced for a study of blood T cell repertoires in COVID-19. TCRdb's copy holds only in-frame clones and misses some; the assay was immunoSEQ multiplex PCR. The sample carries tens of thousands of clones, 75% to 90% recorded once. Trimming shortened V by 9 bases and J by 0 bases, and 12 bases separated the two germline ends. CDR3 length equals 13 residues. Germline loops: CDR1 SGHRS, CDR2 YFSETQ. This TCR was sampled from a man between 60 and 75 years old with acute or convalescent COVID-19. Sequencing used peripheral blood. V usage is TRBV5-1 and J usage is TRBJ1-1; D gene ambiguous. The DNA of the CDR3 is TGCGCCACCAGGTGGGGAGTGAACACTGAAGCTTTCTTT. This encodes CATRWGVNTEAFF.